This is a list of T cell receptor beta chains from one sample in a study of blood T cell repertoires in COVID-19. Produced via immunoSEQ multiplex PCR; TCRdb's table is partial and in-frame only. The data hold 250,000 to 300,000 clones, with 65% to 90% observed a single time. What was sequenced was peripheral blood. The receptors here all came from a man aged 50 or older with active or convalescent COVID-19. Both conserved end residues are part of each CDR3. The order of the fields is CDR3 protein, CDR3 DNA, V gene, J gene, D gene. A D gene is named only where the DNA matches it firmly.

CDR3: CSVENWSYEQYF
DNA: TGCAGCGTTGAAAACTGGTCCTACGAGCAGTACTTC
V: TRBV29-1
J: TRBJ2-7
D: -

CDR3: CASSFRDDGDTQYF
DNA: TGCGCCAGCAGCTTCCGGGATGATGGAGATACGCAGTATTTT
V: TRBV5-1
J: TRBJ2-3
D: -

CDR3: CAISESPTGYEQYF
DNA: TGTGCCATCAGTGAGTCCCCGACAGGCTACGAGCAGTACTTC
V: TRBV10-3
J: TRBJ2-7
D: -

CDR3: CASSGQDRTEAFF
DNA: TGCGCCAGCAGCGGACAGGACCGTACTGAAGCTTTCTTT
V: TRBV5-1
J: TRBJ1-1
D: TRBD1

CDR3: CATSNRDSGANVLTF
DNA: TGTGCCACCAGTAACAGGGATTCTGGGGCCAACGTCCTGACTTTC
V: TRBV15
J: TRBJ2-6
D: -

CDR3: CASSPGPSSGNTIYF
DNA: TGTGCCAGCAGTCCAGGTCCGAGCTCTGGAAACACCATATATTTT
V: TRBV28
J: TRBJ1-3
D: -

CDR3: CASSPGGAQEHGYTF
DNA: TGTGCCAGCAGCCCGGGAGGGGCGCAGGAGCATGGCTACACCTTC
V: TRBV7-9
J: TRBJ1-2
D: -

CDR3: CASSSTEDLATNEKLFF
DNA: TGTGCCAGCAGCTCGACAGAGGACCTTGCAACTAATGAAAAACTGTTTTTT
V: TRBV7-2
J: TRBJ1-4
D: -

CDR3: CASSSGRTAQETQYF
DNA: TGTGCCAGCAGCTCCGGACGGACAGCCCAAGAGACCCAGTACTTC
V: TRBV5-4
J: TRBJ2-5
D: -

CDR3: CASSLLGQGVQLFF
DNA: TGTGCCAGCAGCCTATTGGGACAGGGAGTACAACTGTTTTTT
V: TRBV7-8
J: TRBJ1-4
D: TRBD1

CDR3: CASSPSTSGYYEQYF
DNA: TGTGCCAGCAGCCCCTCGACTAGCGGATACTACGAGCAGTACTTC
V: TRBV9
J: TRBJ2-7
D: TRBD2

CDR3: CAWSEKETSDNEQFF
DNA: TGTGCCTGGAGTGAAAAGGAGACTAGCGACAATGAGCAGTTCTTC
V: TRBV30
J: TRBJ2-1
D: TRBD2

CDR3: CAWSEASSEQYF
DNA: TGTGCCTGGTCAGAGGCGAGTTCCGAGCAGTACTTC
V: TRBV30
J: TRBJ2-7
D: -

CDR3: CASSYSGRQNEQYF
DNA: TGTGCCAGCAGCTATAGCGGGAGGCAAAACGAGCAGTACTTC
V: TRBV6-5
J: TRBJ2-7
D: TRBD2

CDR3: CASQRSGNNGYTF
DNA: TGTGCCAGCCAAAGATCAGGGAACAATGGCTACACCTTC
V: TRBV6-5
J: TRBJ1-2
D: -